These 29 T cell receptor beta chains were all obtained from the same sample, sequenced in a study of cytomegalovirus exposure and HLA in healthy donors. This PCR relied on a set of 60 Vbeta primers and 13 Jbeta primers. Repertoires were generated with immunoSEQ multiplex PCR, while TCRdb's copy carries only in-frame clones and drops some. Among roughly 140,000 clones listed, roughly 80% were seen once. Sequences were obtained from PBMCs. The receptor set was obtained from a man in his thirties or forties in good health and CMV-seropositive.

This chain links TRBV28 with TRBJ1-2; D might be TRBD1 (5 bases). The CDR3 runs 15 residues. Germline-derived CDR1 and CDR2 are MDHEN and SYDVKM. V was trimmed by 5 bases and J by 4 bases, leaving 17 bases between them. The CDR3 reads CASSTRDRTIYGYTF. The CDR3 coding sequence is TGTGCCAGCAGTACCAGGGATCGGACTATCTATGGCTACACCTTC.

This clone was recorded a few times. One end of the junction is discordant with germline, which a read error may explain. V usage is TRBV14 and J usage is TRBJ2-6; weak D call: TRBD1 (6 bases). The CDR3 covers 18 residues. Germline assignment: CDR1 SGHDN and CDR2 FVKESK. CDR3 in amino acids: CASSQDLTGIPGANGLTF. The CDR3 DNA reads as TGTGCCAGCAGCCAAGATTTGACAGGTATCCCTGGGGCCAACGGCCTGACTTTC.

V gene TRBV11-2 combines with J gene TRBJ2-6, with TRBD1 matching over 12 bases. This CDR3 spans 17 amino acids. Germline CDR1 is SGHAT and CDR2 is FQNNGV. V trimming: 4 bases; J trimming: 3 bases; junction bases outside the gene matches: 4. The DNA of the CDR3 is TGTGCCAGCAGCTCGGGACAGGGGGCGCGTGGGGCCAACGTCCTGACTTTC. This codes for CASSSGQGARGANVLTF.

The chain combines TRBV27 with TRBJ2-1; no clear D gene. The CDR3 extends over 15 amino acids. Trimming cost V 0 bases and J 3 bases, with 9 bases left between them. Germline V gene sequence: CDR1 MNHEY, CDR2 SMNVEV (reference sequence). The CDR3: CASSLSGSLYNEQFF. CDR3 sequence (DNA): TGTGCCAGCAGTTTATCTGGTAGCCTCTACAATGAGCAGTTCTTC.

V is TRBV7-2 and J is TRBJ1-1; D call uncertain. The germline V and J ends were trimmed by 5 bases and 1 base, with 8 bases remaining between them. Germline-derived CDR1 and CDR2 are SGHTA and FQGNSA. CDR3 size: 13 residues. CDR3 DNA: TGTGCCAGCAGCCTATCGCGGAACACTGAAGCTTTCTTT. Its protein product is CASSLSRNTEAFF.

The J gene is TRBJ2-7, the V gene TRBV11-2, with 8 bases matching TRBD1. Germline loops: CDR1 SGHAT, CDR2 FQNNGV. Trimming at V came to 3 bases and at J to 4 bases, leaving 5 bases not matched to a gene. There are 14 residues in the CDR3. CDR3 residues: CASSFRTGRYEQYF. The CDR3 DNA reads TGTGCCAGCAGCTTTCGGACAGGGAGATACGAGCAGTACTTC.

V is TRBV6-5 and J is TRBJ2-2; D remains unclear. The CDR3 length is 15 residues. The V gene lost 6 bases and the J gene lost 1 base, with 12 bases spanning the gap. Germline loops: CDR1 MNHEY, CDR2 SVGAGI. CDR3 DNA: TGTGCCAGCAGCTCCTCCGGGTGGAACACCGGGGAGCTGTTTTTT. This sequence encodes CASSSSGWNTGELFF.

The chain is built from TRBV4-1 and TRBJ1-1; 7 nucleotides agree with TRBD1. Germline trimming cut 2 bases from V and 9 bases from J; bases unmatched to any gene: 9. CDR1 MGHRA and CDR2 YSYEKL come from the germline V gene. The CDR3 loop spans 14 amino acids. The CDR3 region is CASSQRGLQGKAFF. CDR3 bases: TGCGCCAGCAGCCAAAGGGGGCTACAAGGGAAAGCTTTCTTT.

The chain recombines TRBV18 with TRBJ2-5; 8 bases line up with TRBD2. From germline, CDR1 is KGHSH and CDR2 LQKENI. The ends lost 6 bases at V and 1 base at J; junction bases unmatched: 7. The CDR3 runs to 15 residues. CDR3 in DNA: TGTGCCAGCTCGCGGACCGCGGGGGGCCAAGAGACCCAGTACTTC. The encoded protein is CASSRTAGGQETQYF.

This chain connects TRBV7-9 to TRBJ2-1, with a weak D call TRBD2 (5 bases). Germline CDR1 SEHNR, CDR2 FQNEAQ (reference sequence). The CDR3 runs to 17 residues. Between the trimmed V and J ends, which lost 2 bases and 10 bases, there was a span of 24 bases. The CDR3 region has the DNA TGTGCCAGCAGCTTACGTCTGGGCAAAACGGGGTTTGGGGAGCAGTTCTTC. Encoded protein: CASSLRLGKTGFGEQFF.

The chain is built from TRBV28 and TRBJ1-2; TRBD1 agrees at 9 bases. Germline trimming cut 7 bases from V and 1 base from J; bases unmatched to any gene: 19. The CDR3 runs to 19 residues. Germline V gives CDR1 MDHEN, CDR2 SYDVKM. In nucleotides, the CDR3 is TGTGCCAGCACTAAACGGATCTATACAGGGGGCGAACGTAACTATGGCTACACCTTC. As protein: CASTKRIYTGGERNYGYTF.

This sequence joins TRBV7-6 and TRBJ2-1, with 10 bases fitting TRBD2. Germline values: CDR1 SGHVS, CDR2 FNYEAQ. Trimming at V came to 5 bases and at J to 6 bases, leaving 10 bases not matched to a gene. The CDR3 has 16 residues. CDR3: CASSDRASGSSNEQFF. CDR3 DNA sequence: TGTGCCAGCAGCGATCGGGCTAGCGGGAGTTCCAATGAGCAGTTCTTC.

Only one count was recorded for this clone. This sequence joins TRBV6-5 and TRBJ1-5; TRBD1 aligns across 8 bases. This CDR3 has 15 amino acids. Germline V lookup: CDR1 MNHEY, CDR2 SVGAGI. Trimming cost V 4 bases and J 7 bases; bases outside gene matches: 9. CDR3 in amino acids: CASSSPGQAGQPQHF. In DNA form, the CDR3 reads TGTGCCAGCAGTTCACCGGGACAGGCTGGCCAGCCCCAGCATTTT.

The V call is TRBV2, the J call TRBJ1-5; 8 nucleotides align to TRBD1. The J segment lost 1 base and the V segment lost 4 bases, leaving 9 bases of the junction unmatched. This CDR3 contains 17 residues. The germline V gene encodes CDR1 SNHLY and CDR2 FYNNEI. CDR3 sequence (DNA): TGTGCCAGCAGTGCTCCGGGACAGGTGGGGAGCAATCAGCCCCAGCATTTT. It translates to CASSAPGQVGSNQPQHF. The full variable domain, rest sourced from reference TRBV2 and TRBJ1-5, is EPEVTQTPSHQVTQMGQEVILRCVPISNHLYFYWYRQILGQKVEFLVSFYNNEISEKSEIFDDQFSVERPDGSNFTLKIRSTKLEDSAMYFCASSAPGQVGSNQPQHFGDGTRLSIL.

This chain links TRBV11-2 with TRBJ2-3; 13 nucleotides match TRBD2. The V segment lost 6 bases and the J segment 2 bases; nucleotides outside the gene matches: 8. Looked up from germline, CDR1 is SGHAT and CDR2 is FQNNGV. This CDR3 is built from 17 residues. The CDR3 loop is CASSLRLAGGHTDTQYF. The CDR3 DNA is TGTGCCAGCAGTTTGCGACTAGCGGGAGGCCACACAGATACGCAGTATTTT. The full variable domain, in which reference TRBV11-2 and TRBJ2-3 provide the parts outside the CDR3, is EAGVAQSPRYKIIEKRQSVAFWCNPISGHATLYWYQQILGQGPKLLIQFQNNGVVDDSQLPKDRFSAERLKGVDSTLKIQPAKLEDSAVYLCASSLRLAGGHTDTQYFGPGTRLTVL.

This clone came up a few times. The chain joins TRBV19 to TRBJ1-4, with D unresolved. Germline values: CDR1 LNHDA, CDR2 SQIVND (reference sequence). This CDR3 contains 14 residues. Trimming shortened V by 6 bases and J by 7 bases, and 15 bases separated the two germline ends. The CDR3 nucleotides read TGTGCCAGTAGACCCCGGGCCCGGGGTGAAAAACTGTTTTTT. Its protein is CASRPRARGEKLFF.

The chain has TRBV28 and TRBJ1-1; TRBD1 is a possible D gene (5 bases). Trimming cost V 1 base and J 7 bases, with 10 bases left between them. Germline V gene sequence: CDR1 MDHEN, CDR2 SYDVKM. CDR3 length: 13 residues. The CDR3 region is CASSLSPDSEAFF. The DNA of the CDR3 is TGTGCCAGCAGTTTATCCCCTGACAGTGAAGCTTTCTTT.

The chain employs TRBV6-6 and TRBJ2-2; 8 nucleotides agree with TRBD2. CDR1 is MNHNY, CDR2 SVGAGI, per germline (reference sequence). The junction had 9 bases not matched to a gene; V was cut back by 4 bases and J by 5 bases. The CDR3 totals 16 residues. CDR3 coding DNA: TGTGCCAGCAGTTGGGGAGCGGGGGCCTTGACCGGGGAGCTGTTTTTT. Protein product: CASSWGAGALTGELFF.

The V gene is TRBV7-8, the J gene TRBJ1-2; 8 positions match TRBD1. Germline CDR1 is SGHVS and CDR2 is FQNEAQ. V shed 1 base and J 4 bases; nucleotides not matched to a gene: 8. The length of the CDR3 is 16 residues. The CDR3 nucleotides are TGTGCCAGCAGCTTAGGCCGGACAGGGCTTGGCTATGGCTACACCTTC. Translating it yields CASSLGRTGLGYGYTF. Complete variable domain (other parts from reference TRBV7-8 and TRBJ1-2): GAGVSQSPRYKVAKRGQDVALRCDPISGHVSLFWYQQALGQGPEFLTYFQNEAQLDKSGLPSDRFFAERPEGSVSTLKIQRTQQEDSAVYLCASSLGRTGLGYGYTFGSGTRLTVV.

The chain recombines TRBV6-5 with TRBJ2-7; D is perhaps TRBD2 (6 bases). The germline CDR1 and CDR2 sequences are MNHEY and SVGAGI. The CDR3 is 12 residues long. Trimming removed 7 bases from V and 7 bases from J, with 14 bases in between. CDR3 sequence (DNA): TGTGCCAGCATTGGGGCAGGGAGGGAGCAGTACTTC. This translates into CASIGAGREQYF.

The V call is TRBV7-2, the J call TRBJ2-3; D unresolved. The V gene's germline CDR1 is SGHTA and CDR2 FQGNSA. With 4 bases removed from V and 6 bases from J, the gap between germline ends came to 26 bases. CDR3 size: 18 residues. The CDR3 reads CASSSSRRVDKVMDTQYF. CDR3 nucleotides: TGTGCCAGCAGCTCGTCTCGTCGGGTAGATAAGGTCATGGATACGCAGTATTTT.

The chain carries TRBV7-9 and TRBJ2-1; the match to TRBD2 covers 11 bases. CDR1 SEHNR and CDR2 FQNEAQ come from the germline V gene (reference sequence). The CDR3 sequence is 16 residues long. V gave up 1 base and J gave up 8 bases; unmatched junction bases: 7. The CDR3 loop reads CASSLDRLAGGHEQFF. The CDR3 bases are TGTGCCAGCAGCTTAGACCGGCTAGCGGGGGGCCATGAGCAGTTCTTC.

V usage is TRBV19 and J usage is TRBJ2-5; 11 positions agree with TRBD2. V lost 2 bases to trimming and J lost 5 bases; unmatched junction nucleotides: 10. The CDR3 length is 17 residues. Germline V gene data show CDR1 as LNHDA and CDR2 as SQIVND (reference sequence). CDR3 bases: TGTGCCAGTAGTATAAGGCTAGCGGGGGGTATGGTCGAGACCCAGTACTTC. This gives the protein CASSIRLAGGMVETQYF.

This CDR3 is CASSFSGLNQPQHF. As DNA, the CDR3 is TGTGCCAGCAGCTTTTCAGGGTTGAATCAGCCCCAGCATTTT. V gene TRBV5-5 combines with J gene TRBJ1-5; tentative D call: TRBD1 (5 bases). The CDR3 has 14 amino acids. Germline CDR1 and CDR2: SGHKS and YYEKEE (reference sequence). Trimming removed 2 bases at V and 4 bases at J, with 10 bases between.

The CDR3 protein is CASSIGQGRQETQYF. CDR3 nucleotide sequence: TGTGCCAGTAGTATCGGACAGGGGCGGCAAGAGACCCAGTACTTC. This chain joins TRBV19 and TRBJ2-5, with 9 bases aligning to TRBD1. This CDR3 comprises 15 residues. Germline CDR1 is LNHDA and CDR2 is SQIVND (reference sequence). V dropped 3 bases and J dropped 2; count of bases not matched to a gene: 4.

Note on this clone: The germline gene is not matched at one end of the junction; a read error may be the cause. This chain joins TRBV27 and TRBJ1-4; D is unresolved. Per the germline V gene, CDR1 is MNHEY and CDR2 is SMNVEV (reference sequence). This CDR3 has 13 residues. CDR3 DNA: TGTGCCAGCACGGGGAAGGCTGAGTTTGAAACTGTTTTT. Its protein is CASTGKAEFETVF.

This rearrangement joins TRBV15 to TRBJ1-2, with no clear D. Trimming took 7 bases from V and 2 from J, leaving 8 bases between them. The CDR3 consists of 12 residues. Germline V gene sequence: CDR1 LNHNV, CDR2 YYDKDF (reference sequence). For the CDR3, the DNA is TGTGCCACCATAGACACCAACTATGGCTACACCTTC. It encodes CATIDTNYGYTF.

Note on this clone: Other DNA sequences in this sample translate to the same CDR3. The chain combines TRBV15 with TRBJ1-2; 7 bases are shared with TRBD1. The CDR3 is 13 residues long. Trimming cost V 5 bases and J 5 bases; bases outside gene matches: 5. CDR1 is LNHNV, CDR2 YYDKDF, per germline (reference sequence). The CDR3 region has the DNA TGTGCCACCAGCGGGGGACAGAAGTATGGCTACACCTTC. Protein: CATSGGQKYGYTF.

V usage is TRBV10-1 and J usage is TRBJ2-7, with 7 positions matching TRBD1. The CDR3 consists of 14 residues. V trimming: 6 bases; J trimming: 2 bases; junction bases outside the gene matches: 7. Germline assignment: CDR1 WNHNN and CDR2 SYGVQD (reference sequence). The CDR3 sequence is CASRADRPPYEQYF. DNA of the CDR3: TGCGCCAGCAGAGCGGACAGGCCTCCCTACGAGCAGTACTTC.